This T cell receptor (beta chain) was profiled in a study of shared clonotypes between healthy human individuals. Notes on the study in general: The study sampled only blood, and tissue repertoires likely differ.

The donors were all Caucasian adults (living in Nashville, Tennessee). The study separated CD4+ cells into CD45RA+ naive and CD45RA-negative memory subsets. V shed 2 bases and J 0 bases; nucleotides not matched to a gene: 3. The CDR3 loop spans 16 amino acids. Germline lookup yields CDR1 SGHRS and CDR2 YFSETQ. 200 to 250 ng DNA, 30,000 or so T cell genomes, went into each sorted-subset replicate PCR. The method was immunoSEQ multiplex PCR; TCRdb's version includes in-frame clones alone and lacks a portion of them. The table records millions of clones, 85% to 95% of them present only once. With respect to this clone: Its specificity is not known. This same CDR3 is encoded by further DNA sequences in the sample.

This rearrangement joins TRBV5-1 to TRBJ2-2; TRBD1 matches 8 bases. Sequenced input: naive CD4+ T cells sorted from blood. Subset described: CD45RA+ positively selected. This TCR was recovered from a man aged 18 to 30 in good health. In DNA, the CDR3 is TGCGCCAGCAGCTTTCCGACAGGGGCGAACACCGGGGAGCTGTTTTTT. It yields the protein CASSFPTGANTGELFF.